The 32 T cell receptor beta chains below come from one sample, sequenced in a study of CD8+CD57+ T cells in acquired aplastic anemia. All sequencing subjects had displayed CD8+CD57+ cell expansion on flow cytometry. TCR beta VDJ and CDR3 profiling used genomic DNA as template. TCRdb re-analysed the reads in MiXCR, keeping a single row per CDR3 protein. The profile shows about half a million distinct CDR3 sequences, around a third of them singletons. Input material: sorted CD4+, CD8+, or CD8+CD57+ T cells (not recorded which) from PBMCs. These TCRs come from a human donor with aplastic anemia.

There are many counts of this clonotype. V and J are TRBV12-3 or TRBV12-4 and TRBJ2-1; TRBD1 is a possible D gene (7 bases). V gave up 8 bases and J gave up 4 bases, with 12 bases separating them. The CDR3 is 13 amino acids. The chain's CDR3 is CASRPGGYNEQFF. For the CDR3, the DNA is TGTGCCAGCCGGCCAGGGGGGTACAATGAGCAGTTCTTC.

The chain combines TRBV7-2 with TRBJ2-5; 10 bases line up with TRBD2. The length of the CDR3 is 15 residues. Germline CDR1 SGHTA, CDR2 FQGNSA. V dropped 4 bases and J dropped 5; count of bases not matched to a gene: 7. CDR3 coding DNA: TGTGCCAGCAGCTCCCAAGCGGGGGGGCCTGAGACCCAGTACTTC. This encodes CASSSQAGGPETQYF.

In its sample, this clonotype was seen once. J is TRBJ2-7 and V is TRBV24-1; 7 bases are a match to TRBD1. The CDR3 length is 13 residues. The junction had 6 bases not matched to a gene; V was cut back by 6 bases and J by 5 bases. Germline V gene data show CDR1 as KGHDR and CDR2 as SFDVKD. As DNA, the CDR3 is TGTGCCACCAGTCACAGGGGTCGCAACGAGCAGTACTTC. Protein sequence: CATSHRGRNEQYF.

This clonotype was found many times. This sequence joins TRBV15 and TRBJ2-2, with no clear D. Germline V lookup: CDR1 LNHNV, CDR2 YYDKDF (reference sequence). The CDR3 spans 14 residues. V gave up 4 bases and J gave up 6 bases, with 12 bases separating them. The CDR3 nucleotides are TGTGCCACCAGCATTGCCAGTAGGTCCGGGGAGCTGTTTTTT. It encodes CATSIASRSGELFF.

A remark on this clonotype: A read error is possible here, since a much larger clone lies one base away. Likely a read error: the CDR3 ends without its conserved phenylalanine or tryptophan. The V and J genes are TRBV11-1 and TRBJ2-7; D possibly uses TRBD1 or TRBD2 (5 bases each). V was shortened by 1 base and J by 4 bases, with 11 bases between the two germline ends. This CDR3 is built from 14 residues. Per the germline V gene, CDR1 is SGHAT and CDR2 is FQDESV (reference sequence). The CDR3 DNA follows: TGTGCCAGCAGCTTAGGGGACCAGGCTTACGAGCAGTACTTA. Its translation: CASSLGDQAYEQYL.

Comments on this clonotype: This may arise from a read error, as a much more abundant clone is one base away. This rearrangement joins TRBV2 to TRBJ2-5, with D maybe TRBD2 (6 bases). V was clipped by 4 bases and J by 1 base, with 13 bases between them. In germline, CDR1 is SNHLY, CDR2 FYNNEI. The CDR3 runs 15 residues. The CDR3 region is CASSGGVGGQETQYF. CDR3 nucleotides: TGTGCCAGCAGTGGTGGCGTGGGGGGCCAAGAGACCCAGTACTTC.

As concerns this clonotype: This may come from a read error, since a much larger clone is one base off. Given the absence of the conserved phenylalanine or tryptophan at the CDR3 end, a read error is likely. The chain couples TRBV9 to TRBJ1-2; perhaps TRBD1 as D (5 bases). The germline V and J ends were trimmed by 1 base and 8 bases, with 21 bases remaining between them. The CDR3 covers 16 residues. CDR1 SGDLS and CDR2 YYNGEE come from the germline V gene. This CDR3 reads CASSVFDEAGNFGYTL. CDR3 DNA: TGTGCCAGCAGCGTATTCGACGAGGCAGGGAATTTCGGCTACACCCTC.

Concerning this clonotype itself: This may arise from a read error, as a much more abundant clone is one base away. The V gene is TRBV7-2, the J gene TRBJ2-7; D remains ambiguous. In germline, CDR1 is SGHTA, CDR2 FQGNSA. The CDR3 spans 16 residues. CDR3 sequence (DNA): TGTGCCAGCAGCCTAGGCCGGATGTTTACCCGCTACGAGCAGCACTTC. This translates into CASSLGRMFTRYEQHF.

The table lists this clonotype with a count of one. Just one base apart from a much larger clone, this may be a read error. The CDR3 end shows no conserved phenylalanine or tryptophan, and so a read error is likely. The rearrangement joins TRBV20-1 to TRBJ2-7; unclear D gene. The CDR3 is made up of 11 amino acids. CDR1 is DFQATT and CDR2 is SNEGSKA in the germline V gene (reference sequence). Trimming removed 3 bases from V and 4 bases from J, with 7 bases in between. CDR3 protein: CSARYSYEQYL. CDR3 DNA: TGCAGTGCTAGGTACAGTTACGAGCAGTACCTC.

V and J are TRBV10-3 and TRBJ2-7; the D gene is possibly TRBD2 (5 bases). The germline V gene has CDR1 ENHRY and CDR2 SYGVKD. V gave up 10 bases and J gave up 2 bases, with 15 bases separating them. This CDR3 region has 13 residues. CDR3 DNA: TGTGCCAGCAGCGGTAACGGCGCCTACGAGCAGTACTTC. This translates into CASSGNGAYEQYF.

V is TRBV14 and J is TRBJ1-3, with 8 bases aligning to TRBD1. CDR1 and CDR2 from the germline V gene are SGHDN and FVKESK. The junction had 5 bases not matched to a gene; V was cut back by 7 bases and J by 9 bases. CDR3 length: 12 amino acids. CDR3 bases: TGTGCCAGCACGTCAGGGGGCTCCACCATATATTTT. Amino acid sequence: CASTSGGSTIYF.

This clonotype was detected only a few times. J is TRBJ1-4 and V is TRBV20-1, with D perhaps matching TRBD1 (6 bases). Trimming took 0 bases from V and 7 from J, leaving 15 bases between them. The CDR3 has 15 residues. Germline values: CDR1 DFQATT, CDR2 SNEGSKA (reference sequence). CDR3 DNA sequence: TGCAGTGCTAGAGATTCGCAGGGGCAGGGTGAAAAACTGTTTTTT. Its protein product is CSARDSQGQGEKLFF.

The table lists this clonotype with a few counts. This sequence joins TRBV11-1 and TRBJ1-5, with a possible D match to TRBD1 (6 bases). Trimming took 6 bases from V and 3 from J, leaving 18 bases between them. Per the germline V gene, CDR1 is SGHAT and CDR2 is FQDESV (reference sequence). This CDR3 has 16 residues. The CDR3 nucleotides are TGTGCCAGCAGGATCGGGGGGGCACGCGACAATCAGCCCCAGCATTTT. Translating gives CASRIGGARDNQPQHF.

As regards this clonotype: The DNA is left out, because the CDR3 cannot be placed on it with certainty; the CDR3 is given as TCRdb lists it. The chain joins TRBV2 to TRBJ2-7; whether TRBD2, the table's D call, matches the DNA was not checked. Ends included, the CDR3 has 16 residues. In germline, CDR1 is SNHLY, CDR2 FYNNEI. CDR3 residues: CAICSAPGLGTYEQYF.

This clonotype was seen ten or more times. Sequence at one end of the junction differs from germline and may be a read error. The chain carries TRBV19 and TRBJ1-3, with D perhaps TRBD1 (6 bases). CDR1 LNHDA and CDR2 SQIVND come from the germline V gene (reference sequence). This CDR3 spans 13 amino acids. For the CDR3, the DNA is TGTGCCAGTACCCGGACAGTTGGATACACCATATATTTT. Protein sequence: CASTRTVGYTIYF.

The genes are TRBV4-2 and TRBJ1-4; D is possibly TRBD1 (5 bases). Per the germline V gene, CDR1 is LGHNA and CDR2 is YNFKEQ. The V gene lost 0 bases and the J gene lost 5 bases, with 10 bases spanning the gap. The CDR3 sequence is 15 residues long. CDR3 nucleotides: TGTGCCAGCAGCCAAGATGGTTCAGGGAATGAAAAACTGTTTTTT. Its protein is CASSQDGSGNEKLFF.

This clonotype was observed a single time. An end of the junction does not agree with germline; a read error may underlie this. This chain uses TRBV20-1 with TRBJ1-1, with D tentatively TRBD1 (5 bases). CDR3 size: 16 residues. Germline loops: CDR1 DFQATT, CDR2 SNEGSKA (reference sequence). The CDR3 nucleotides are TGCAGTGCGCAACGCCGAGCCCGGGACTGGAACATTGAAGCTTTCTTT. Protein: CSAQRRARDWNIEAFF.

Here the CDR3 reads CASSLDSLNQPQHF. CDR3 coding DNA: TGTGCCAGCAGCTTAGATTCCTTAAATCAGCCCCAGCATTTT. The rearrangement links TRBV7-2 to TRBJ1-5; D gene ambiguous. The CDR3 covers 14 residues. Trimming removed 1 base at V and 4 bases at J, with 8 bases between. The germline V gene has CDR1 SGHTA and CDR2 FQGNSA.

For this clonotype: A read error may produce the germline difference seen at one junction end. The chain joins TRBV10-3 to TRBJ1-4; D remains ambiguous. The germline V gene encodes CDR1 ENHRY and CDR2 SYGVKD. The CDR3 runs to 13 residues. CDR3 sequence reads: CASSVGVVEKLFF. CDR3 nucleotides: TGTGCCAGCAGTGTCGGGGTCGTCGAAAAACTGTTTTTT.

This clonotype occurred a few times. At one end, the junction sequence differs from germline, possibly due to a read error. The V gene is TRBV10-2, the J gene TRBJ2-2; 12 bases fit TRBD2. The CDR3 length is 18 residues. CDR1 WSHSY and CDR2 SAAADI come from the germline V gene. The CDR3 loop is CASSVTSGGHANTGELYF. The CDR3, as DNA: TGTGCCAGCAGCGTGACTAGCGGGGGACACGCGAACACCGGGGAGCTGTACTTC.

This clonotype showed up just a few times. Possible read error: a much larger clone is one base away. The CDR3 carries no conserved terminal phenylalanine or tryptophan, so it likely arises from a read error. The V call is TRBV11-2, the J call TRBJ2-7; D remains ambiguous. The CDR3 is made up of 11 amino acids. Looked up from germline, CDR1 is SGHAT and CDR2 is FQNNGV. With 6 bases removed from V and 3 bases from J, the gap between germline ends came to 6 bases. DNA for the CDR3: TGTGCCAGCAGACGGAACTACGAGCAGTACCTC. The encoded protein is CASRRNYEQYL.

The chain is built from TRBV7-9 and TRBJ1-1; D is unresolved. The CDR3 is made up of 15 amino acids. Per the germline V gene, CDR1 is SEHNR and CDR2 is FQNEAQ (reference sequence). V dropped 0 bases and J dropped 0 bases, with 8 bases sitting between them. As DNA, the CDR3 is TGTGCCAGCAGCTTAGCGGTGGTTATGAACACTGAAGCTTTCTTT. Translation: CASSLAVVMNTEAFF.

This clonotype was counted between two and nine times. This chain links TRBV7-2 with TRBJ1-2; TRBD1 matches 7 bases. CDR1 is SGHTA and CDR2 is FQGNSA in the germline V gene. The CDR3 has 15 residues. The V gene end was trimmed by 5 bases and the J gene end by 5 bases; junction bases not matched to a gene: 11. CDR3 sequence reads: CASSGDRARFYGYTF. CDR3 sequence (DNA): TGTGCCAGCAGCGGTGACAGGGCGCGCTTTTATGGCTACACCTTC. Filled out from reference TRBV7-2 and TRBJ1-2, the complete variable domain reads GAGVSQSPSNKVTEKGKDVELRCDPISGHTALYWYRQSLGQGLEFLIYFQGNSAPDKSGLPSDRFSAERTGGSVSTLTIQRTQQEDSAVYLCASSGDRARFYGYTFGSGTRLTVV.

This clonotype was detected once. This sequence joins TRBV24-1 and TRBJ1-2, with 7 bases that match TRBD1. Trimming removed 3 bases from V and 2 bases from J; junction bases left unmatched: 2. The germline gives CDR1 KGHDR, CDR2 SFDVKD. The CDR3 contains 14 residues. CDR3 protein: CATSDPTGNYGYTF. CDR3 in DNA: TGTGCCACCAGTGATCCGACAGGGAACTATGGCTACACCTTC.

The rearrangement uses TRBV19 and TRBJ1-1; D perhaps matches TRBD1 (6 bases). The V end lost 1 base, the J end lost 4 bases, and 13 bases lay between the germline ends. The germline gives CDR1 LNHDA, CDR2 SQIVND (reference sequence). The CDR3 contains 15 residues. The CDR3 bases are TGTGCCAGTAGTATAGTAACAGGGTCTGTCACTGAAGCTTTCTTT. This translates into CASSIVTGSVTEAFF.

The chain couples TRBV7-6 to TRBJ2-1, with 12 bases fitting TRBD2. This CDR3 has 16 residues. Per the germline V gene, CDR1 is SGHVS and CDR2 is FNYEAQ. Losses at the gene ends were 4 bases for V and 8 bases for J; bases not matched to a gene: 9. The CDR3 DNA reads TGTGCCAGCAGCTACCTAGCGGGAGGGCCTATCGATGAGCAGTTCTTC. Its protein is CASSYLAGGPIDEQFF.

V and J are TRBV12-3 or TRBV12-4 and TRBJ1-4; no definite D call. The CDR3 runs to 11 residues. Trimming shortened V by 5 bases and J by 7 bases, and 5 bases separated the two germline ends. The DNA for the CDR3 is TGTGCCAGCAGTCGACGTGAAAAACTGTTTTTT. Encoded protein: CASSRREKLFF.

As concerns this clonotype: A junction boundary mismatches the germline segment, possibly from a read error. The chain employs TRBV7-1 and TRBJ2-7; 10 bases are a match to TRBD2. TRBV7-1 is an ORF for which the function is uncertain. This CDR3 is built from 13 residues. The CDR3 region is CASSSAGGHEQYF. Written as DNA, the CDR3 is TGTGCCAGTAGCTCAGCGGGGGGGCACGAGCAGTACTTC.

The sample holds many counts of this clonotype. In DNA, the CDR3 is TGTGCCACCAGCAGAGAACGGGGTGTACGCCCCGATCAGCCCCAGCATTTT. Residues: CATSRERGVRPDQPQHF. J is TRBJ1-5 and V is TRBV15; no reliable D call. Deletions cut 0 bases from V and 5 bases from J, with 17 bases between. From germline, CDR1 is LNHNV and CDR2 YYDKDF (reference sequence). The CDR3 is 17 amino acids.

This clonotype was observed a few times. The gene calls are TRBV5-1 and TRBJ1-1, with D perhaps matching TRBD1 (6 bases). The germline V gene encodes CDR1 SGHRS and CDR2 YFSETQ. V was trimmed by 5 bases and J by 2 bases, leaving 13 bases between them. The CDR3 length is 14 residues. CDR3 in amino acids: CASRSQGYNTEAFF. CDR3 nucleotide sequence: TGCGCCAGCAGGTCCCAGGGGTATAACACTGAAGCTTTCTTT.

The chain combines TRBV7-3 with TRBJ2-5; D not resolved. This CDR3 region has 14 residues. CDR1 SGHTA and CDR2 FQGTGA come from the germline V gene. The V gene lost 2 bases and the J gene lost 5 bases, with 12 bases spanning the gap. The CDR3 nucleotides are TGTGCCAGCAGCTTATTGGCGAGCTCGGAGACCCAGTACTTC. This translates into CASSLLASSETQYF.

A remark on this clonotype: A much larger clone differs by one base, so this may be a read error. The gene calls are TRBV7-9 and TRBJ2-7, with D maybe TRBD2 (6 bases). Germline V gives CDR1 SEHNR, CDR2 FQNEAQ (reference sequence). V was shortened by 5 bases and J by 0 bases, with 14 bases between the two germline ends. The CDR3 contains 15 residues. Written as DNA, the CDR3 is TGTGCCAGCAGCCGCCGGGAGCCAGTCTCCTACGAGCAGTACTTC. Protein: CASSRREPVSYEQYF.